In its sample, the clone carrying this T cell receptor beta chain was seen once. The antigen remains undetermined. The treatment is: oral pan-JAK inhibitor, 5-10 mg twice daily. The source of the sample is a study of CD8+ T cells in alopecia areata. Sequencing templates came from extracted RNA that was reverse transcribed into cDNA. Sequencing used immunoSEQ multiplex PCR; TCRdb keeps in-frame clones, though not all of them. The table has 98,000 or so clones, under 70% seen once. Trimming pared 5 bases from V and 7 bases from J, leaving 20 bases between. There are 16 residues in the CDR3. Germline assignment: CDR1 PRHDT and CDR2 FYEKMQ (reference sequence). Study observations and caveats: Resident alphabeta T cells of normal skin are also sequenced in scalp samples.

The receptor was derived from a human donor with alopecia areata. This sample comprised CD8+ T cells sorted from blood, obtained at week 4, from a patient treated with tofacitinib. The genes are TRBV13 and TRBJ2-2, with unresolved D. CDR3 nucleotides: TGTGCCAGCAGCGTACAGCAAGTAGGCAGTATCGGGGAGCTGTTTTTT. As protein: CASSVQQVGSIGELFF. Full variable domain (rest looked up from reference TRBV13 and TRBJ2-2): AAGVIQSPRHLIKEKRETATLKCYPIPRHDTVYWYQQGPGQDPQFLISFYEKMQSDKGSIPDRFSAQQFSDYHSELNMSSLELGDSALYFCASSVQQVGSIGELFFGEGSRLTVL.